This T cell receptor beta chain emerged from a study of read filtering for tumor transcriptome and immune sequencing. The wider study: Revised staging placed eight or nine patients in R-ISS I, approximately 16 in II, 7 in III. After DNase treatment, RNA was made into whole-transcriptome libraries.

This CDR3 spans 15 amino acids. CDR1 is MGHRA and CDR2 is YSYEKL in the germline V gene. V shed 6 bases and J 7 bases; nucleotides not matched to a gene: 13. The study, taken as a whole, reports: Correlation between methods rose after single-read clonotypes were removed. About 81.9% of IR-seq clonotypes had a single read, yet these held approximately 4% of reads.

This library used roughly 0.4 ug RNA and molecular barcoded adaptors spanning alpha/delta and beta/gamma chains. TCRdb redid the calling of the reads with MiXCR, one entry per CDR3 protein. This sample has around 60,000 distinct CDR3 sequences, with about 21% found just once. Ten or more counts support this clonotype. Its target is unknown. The sequenced material came from a population of CD138-negative cells sorted from bone marrow. The chain carries TRBV4-1 and TRBJ2-3; 7 bases line up with TRBD2. The TCR comes from a donor aged 40 or older with multiple myeloma. The CDR3 nucleotides are TGCGCCAGCAGGACCGGGACTAACTCCCCATATACGCAGTATTTT. Translated, it gives CASRTGTNSPYTQYF.